These 19 T cell receptor beta chains came from one sample sequenced in a study of immune characteristics of hereditary and idiopathic chronic pancreatitis. The pancreas tissue came from patients undergoing total pancreatectomy with islet autotransplantation. Data came from immunoSEQ multiplex PCR; TCRdb stores just in-frame clones and leaves some out. The sample lists 8,500 to 9,500 clones; 79% were seen once. Sequencing input: pancreas tissue with idiopathic chronic pancreatitis. These TCRs come from a human donor with chronic pancreatitis.

The V and J genes are TRBV9 and TRBJ1-2; 9 bases are shared with TRBD1. Germline values: CDR1 SGDLS, CDR2 YYNGEE. This CDR3 region has 15 residues. The V gene end was trimmed by 4 bases and the J gene end by 3 bases; junction bases not matched to a gene: 7. This CDR3 is CASSTGTGRHYGYTF. The CDR3 region has the DNA TGTGCCAGCAGCACGGGGACAGGGCGTCACTATGGCTACACCTTC.

The chain joins TRBV19 to TRBJ1-5, with TRBD1 matching 7 bases. The germline V gene encodes CDR1 LNHDA and CDR2 SQIVND (reference sequence). CDR3 length: 14 amino acids. V was pared by 5 bases and J by 3 bases, with 4 bases of the junction left unmatched. This CDR3 reads CASSEGTVNQPQHF. In DNA form, the CDR3 reads TGTGCCAGTAGTGAGGGGACAGTCAATCAGCCCCAGCATTTT.

V and J are TRBV29-1 and TRBJ1-2; D is unresolved. The germline V gene has CDR1 SQVTM and CDR2 ANQGSEA. The CDR3 has 13 residues. V lost 4 bases and J lost 4, with 13 bases in between. The CDR3 nucleotides read TGCAGCGTTGCCGTGGGCGTCGGCTATGGCTACACCTTC. It codes for CSVAVGVGYGYTF.

The rearrangement links TRBV5-8 to TRBJ2-3; a possible D gene is TRBD1 (5 bases). Germline lookup yields CDR1 SGHTS and CDR2 YDEGEE. Trimming shortened V by 4 bases and J by 0 bases, and 12 bases separated the two germline ends. The CDR3 is 15 amino acids. The CDR3 is CASSHRLRSTDTQYF. The CDR3 coding sequence is TGTGCCAGCAGCCACAGGCTTCGTAGCACAGATACGCAGTATTTT.

This chain links TRBV6-5 with TRBJ1-1; no clear D gene. Germline CDR1 MNHEY, CDR2 SVGAGI. V was cut by 6 bases and J by 1 base, with 9 bases left in between. The CDR3 is made up of 13 amino acids. CDR3 amino acids: CASRNNQNTEAFF. The CDR3 region has the DNA TGTGCCAGCAGAAATAACCAGAACACTGAAGCTTTCTTT.

This clone was seen a handful of times. The rearrangement joins TRBV27 to TRBJ2-7; D not certain. Deletions cut 3 bases from V and 5 bases from J, with 17 bases between. Per the germline V gene, CDR1 is MNHEY and CDR2 is SMNVEV (reference sequence). CDR3 length: 15 residues. This chain's CDR3 is CASSFGPTASDEQYF. The CDR3 DNA sequence: TGTGCCAGCAGTTTTGGGCCGACGGCATCGGACGAGCAGTACTTC.

This clone rates as medium-sized. V usage is TRBV13 and J usage is TRBJ1-3; maybe TRBD1 (6 bases). CDR3 length: 15 residues. V was trimmed by 1 base and J by 2 bases, leaving 9 bases between them. Germline V gene lookup returns CDR1 PRHDT and CDR2 FYEKMQ (reference sequence). Written as DNA, the CDR3 is TGTGCCAGCAGCTTAGAGGGGGGTCCTGGAAACACCATATATTTT. It codes for CASSLEGGPGNTIYF.

V and J are TRBV5-5 and TRBJ1-5, with no clear D. This CDR3 has 17 residues. The germline V and J ends were trimmed by 4 bases and 0 bases, with 17 bases remaining between them. From germline, CDR1 is SGHKS and CDR2 YYEKEE (reference sequence). The CDR3 spells CASSASSGSYSNQPQHF. The CDR3 bases are TGTGCCAGCAGCGCATCATCGGGTAGCTATAGCAATCAGCCCCAGCATTTT. Using reference TRBV5-5 and TRBJ1-5 for the parts outside the CDR3, the full variable domain is DAGVTQSPTHLIKTRGQQVTLRCSPISGHKSVSWYQQVLGQGPQFIFQYYEKEERGRGNFPDRFSARQFPNYSSELNVNALLLGDSALYLCASSASSGSYSNQPQHFGDGTRLSIL.

The V and J genes are TRBV20-1 and TRBJ2-7, with unresolved D. Germline V CDR1 and CDR2: DFQATT, SNEGSKA (reference sequence). This CDR3 region has 11 residues. DNA for the CDR3: TGCAGCGGCAGCTTCTCCTACGAGCAGTACTTC. Residues: CSGSFSYEQYF.

Comments on this clone: This sample also contains other DNA sequences that code for the same CDR3. J is TRBJ2-7 and V is TRBV12-3 or TRBV12-4; perhaps D is TRBD1 or TRBD2 (5 bases each). Trimming took off 3 bases at V and 3 bases at J, with 9 bases between the two ends. This CDR3 has 13 amino acids. The CDR3 DNA follows: TGTGCCAGCAGTTTTAGGGGACGCTACGAGCAGTACTTC. It translates to CASSFRGRYEQYF.

V gene TRBV7-2 combines with J gene TRBJ1-1, with D possibly being TRBD1 (6 bases). CDR1 SGHTA and CDR2 FQGNSA come from the germline V gene. This CDR3 is 16 amino acids long. V was cut by 5 bases and J by 4 bases, with 20 bases left in between. Here the CDR3 reads CASSTSGVGGSTEAFF. The CDR3 nucleotides are TGTGCCAGCAGCACCTCAGGGGTGGGGGGTAGCACTGAAGCTTTCTTT.

This chain links TRBV28 with TRBJ2-1; 8 positions match TRBD1. The CDR3 length is 16 residues. V shed 5 bases, J shed 1 base, and the junction held 7 bases outside the gene matches. CDR1 and CDR2 (germline): MDHEN, SYDVKM. The CDR3 spells CASSPTGQASYNEQFF. CDR3 in DNA: TGTGCCAGCAGTCCGACGGGACAGGCGTCCTACAATGAGCAGTTCTTC. Combining the CDR3 with reference TRBV28 and TRBJ2-1 gives the whole variable domain DVKVTQSSRYLVKRTGEKVFLECVQDMDHENMFWYRQDPGLGLRLIYFSYDVKMKEKGDIPEGYSVSREKKERFSLILESASTNQTSMYLCASSPTGQASYNEQFFGPGTRLTVL.

The rearrangement joins TRBV2 to TRBJ1-2, with D tentatively TRBD1 (5 bases). This CDR3 has 14 amino acids. Germline V gene data show CDR1 as SNHLY and CDR2 as FYNNEI. DNA of the CDR3: TGTGTCAAGAGGGGACTAATCCCTGACTATGGCTACACCTTC. It specifies CVKRGLIPDYGYTF.

The rearrangement uses TRBV7-2 and TRBJ2-5, with TRBD2 matching 8 bases. The trim removed 5 bases at V and 9 bases at J, leaving 8 bases unmatched. The CDR3 runs 13 residues. Germline V gene lookup returns CDR1 SGHTA and CDR2 FQGNSA. The CDR3 DNA reads TGTGCCAGCAGCCCGGGGGGGGAGGGGCCCCAGTACTTC. Its protein is CASSPGGEGPQYF.

V is TRBV3-1 (or the pseudogene TRBV3-2) and J is TRBJ2-7; D may be TRBD1 or TRBD2 (6 bases each). The CDR3 totals 13 residues. Germline values: CDR1 LGHDT, CDR2 YNNKEL (reference sequence). Trimming left V 2 bases short and J 7 bases short, with 12 bases between. The CDR3 DNA sequence: TGTGCCAGCAGCCAATCCGGAGGGGGGGAGCAGTACGTC. Protein sequence: CASSQSGGGEQYV.

In this sample, this clone turned up once. V and J are TRBV12-3 or TRBV12-4 and TRBJ1-2; no reliable D call. The length of the CDR3 is 13 residues. Trimming pared 2 bases from V and 4 bases from J, leaving 8 bases between. The CDR3 region is CASSLISFYGYTF. The CDR3 DNA reads as TGTGCCAGCAGTTTAATAAGTTTCTATGGCTACACCTTC.

V gene TRBV4-2 combines with J gene TRBJ2-5; 9 bases are a match to TRBD2. This CDR3 is 19 amino acids long. V lost 0 bases to trimming and J lost 2 bases; unmatched junction nucleotides: 13. Germline lookup yields CDR1 LGHNA and CDR2 YNFKEQ. CDR3 in amino acids: CASSQDRGSGGSAQETQYF. The CDR3, as DNA: TGTGCCAGCAGCCAAGATCGGGGTAGCGGGGGATCCGCACAAGAGACCCAGTACTTC.

This clone showed up just a few times. This chain links TRBV3-1 (or the pseudogene TRBV3-2) with TRBJ1-2, with 9 nucleotides matching TRBD1. This CDR3 is built from 17 residues. V lost 1 base, J lost 3 bases, and 9 bases stayed unmatched. Germline values: CDR1 LGHDT, CDR2 YNNKEL (reference sequence). The CDR3: CASSQGLGQGRHYGYTF. CDR3 coding DNA: TGTGCCAGCAGCCAAGGGTTGGGACAGGGAAGGCACTATGGCTACACCTTC.

There are a few counts of this clone. The chain employs TRBV19 and TRBJ1-2; tentative D call: TRBD1 (6 bases). The CDR3 consists of 15 residues. Trimming took 2 bases from V and 7 from J, leaving 17 bases between them. Germline V gene sequence: CDR1 LNHDA, CDR2 SQIVND (reference sequence). The CDR3, as DNA: TGTGCCAGTAGTATACTGGGGGGCCTCAGAAGTGGCTACACCTTC. Translating it yields CASSILGGLRSGYTF.